This TCR beta chain derives from a study of sequential checkpoint blockade in melanoma. Study in general: Patients were randomized 1:1 to nivolumab-then-ipilimumab or ipilimumab-then-nivolumab first-line. After both sequences, patients received maintenance nivolumab.

Treatment of the sample: randomized to nivolumab then ipilimumab (arm A) or the reverse (arm B). Patients had received no earlier DNA-damaging chemotherapy. From thawed PBMCs, live CD3+CD8+ cells negative for CD19 and CD56 were sorted. Trimming at V came to 0 bases and at J to 0 bases, leaving 5 bases not matched to a gene. The CDR3 covers 16 residues. Per the germline V gene, CDR1 is SGHKS and CDR2 is YYEKEE (reference sequence). This table comes from immunoSEQ multiplex PCR, and its TCRdb copy is limited to in-frame clones, with some not included. The sample holds over 15,000 clones, under 65% seen once. This clone has just a few counts.

The chain combines TRBV5-5 with TRBJ2-5; 7 nucleotides align to TRBD1. Source: CD8+ T cells sorted from blood (inferred from file names), taken from a patient given nivolumab and ipilimumab in sequence. The clonotype was recovered from a human donor with melanoma. The DNA of the CDR3 is TGTGCCAGCAGCTTGGCAGGGGACAGTAACCAAGAGACCCAGTACTTC. This encodes CASSLAGDSNQETQYF. Filled out from reference TRBV5-5 and TRBJ2-5, the complete variable domain reads DAGVTQSPTHLIKTRGQQVTLRCSPISGHKSVSWYQQVLGQGPQFIFQYYEKEERGRGNFPDRFSARQFPNYSSELNVNALLLGDSALYLCASSLAGDSNQETQYFGPGTRLLVL.